This T cell receptor (beta chain) stems from a study of radiotherapy plus CTLA-4 blockade in lung cancer. Overall study context: There were objective responses in 15% to 20% of patients, and over 30% had disease control.

Study results and caveats: In blood, early T cell clone dynamics reportedly predicted response best, together with interferon-beta. Researchers report tumor-derived TCR clones expanding in blood after radiotherapy plus ipilimumab.

On this clone: The antigen is not known. This same CDR3 is encoded by further DNA sequences in the sample.

In chemo-refractory metastatic non-small-cell lung cancer, patients got ipilimumab CTLA-4 blockade together with focal radiation. This table comes from immunoSEQ multiplex PCR, and its TCRdb copy is limited to in-frame clones, with some not included. This table holds some 98,000 clones, approximately 78% found once. Sample: peripheral blood, taken from a patient treated with radiotherapy plus ipilimumab. The source is a human donor with non-small cell lung cancer who had a partial response to radiotherapy plus ipilimumab.

The CDR3 region has the DNA TGTGCCAGCAGTCCTAGGACGGGGGTGGAACTGTTTTTT. It translates to CASSPRTGVELFF. The chain is built from TRBV27 and TRBJ1-4; a possible D gene is TRBD1 (5 bases). The CDR3 covers 13 residues. CDR1 is MNHEY and CDR2 is SMNVEV in the germline V gene (reference sequence). Trimming took 5 bases from V and 12 from J, leaving 16 bases between them.